The next 5 T cell receptor beta chains were all read from a single sample in a study of PD-1 blockade in classical Hodgkin lymphoma. Time point: cycle 4 day 1 (C4D1), after 5 to 7 weeks of nivolumab. All trial patients relapsed after autologous stem cell transplantation. Purification of CD4+ T cells from thawed PBMCs was performed via magnetic negative selection. Profiling relied on immunoSEQ multiplex PCR, and the TCRdb table lists in-frame clones only, not all of them. This table holds about 27,000 clones, more than 70% found once. Sequencing used CD4+ T cells from blood, obtained before the fourth cycle of nivolumab. All receptors come from a human donor with classical Hodgkin lymphoma.

The chain is built from TRBV5-1 and TRBJ2-5; no firm D call. Trimming stripped 0 bases from V and 1 base from J, with 7 bases between. Germline loops: CDR1 SGHRS, CDR2 YFSETQ. The CDR3 loop spans 14 amino acids. CDR3 in amino acids: CASSLGPSQETQYF. The CDR3 DNA sequence: TGCGCCAGCAGCTTGGGCCCATCCCAAGAGACCCAGTACTTC.

In its sample, this clone was seen once. The J gene is TRBJ1-1, the V gene TRBV19; D gene uncertain. Germline V gene data show CDR1 as LNHDA and CDR2 as SQIVND (reference sequence). The CDR3 is 16 amino acids. With 0 bases removed from V and 3 bases from J, the gap between germline ends came to 14 bases. CDR3 DNA: TGTGCCAGTAGTATAGATTTGTCGCCCCGGGACACTGAAGCTTTCTTT. Translation gives CASSIDLSPRDTEAFF.

This clone appeared a few times. The genes are TRBV18 and TRBJ2-2; TRBD1 aligns across 8 bases. V gave up 2 bases and J gave up 3 bases; unmatched junction bases: 2. CDR3 length equals 15 residues. Germline-derived CDR1 and CDR2 are KGHSH and LQKENI. CDR3: CASSPTTGDTGELFF. For the CDR3, the DNA is TGTGCCAGCTCACCAACGACAGGGGACACCGGGGAGCTGTTTTTT.

V usage is TRBV11-1 and J usage is TRBJ2-2; weak D call: TRBD2 (6 bases). The CDR3 extends over 14 amino acids. Germline-derived CDR1 and CDR2 are SGHAT and FQDESV (reference sequence). Trimming stripped 1 base from V and 5 bases from J, with 8 bases between. DNA of the CDR3: TGTGCCAGCAGCTTAGGACTAGGTACCGGGGAGCTGTTTTTT. Its protein is CASSLGLGTGELFF.

The CDR3 nucleotides are TGTGCCAGCAGCCAGGGGACTAATGAAAAACTGTTTTTT. Encoded protein: CASSQGTNEKLFF. The chain has TRBV6-1 and TRBJ1-4; D is possibly TRBD1 (6 bases). With 6 bases removed from V and 2 bases from J, the gap between germline ends came to 7 bases. The CDR3 sequence is 13 residues long. Looked up from germline, CDR1 is MNHNS and CDR2 is SASEGT.